The clone carrying this TCR beta chain has a count of ten or more. This entry belongs to a study of human T cells and chemical hapten exposure. The time point denotes: pre-sensitization, week 0. The treatment denotes: therapeutic diphenylcyclopropenone sensitization with weekly scalp DPC. Attachment of unique molecular identifiers to individual cDNA molecules was performed in the library. TCRdb fed the RACE reads into MiXCR, producing one record per CDR3 protein. The sample contains 50,000 to 65,000 distinct CDR3 sequences, approximately 11% of which appear only once. The CDR3 covers 13 residues. Trimming took 6 bases from V and 4 from J; bases not matched to a gene: 4. Germline V gives CDR1 MNHEY, CDR2 SVGEGT.

The sample here was whole blood, taken in connection with sensitization to the hapten diphenylcyclopropenone (DPC). V is TRBV6-2 or TRBV6-3 and J is TRBJ1-2; 8 bases match TRBD1. The TCR was taken from a woman aged 35 to 49 with alopecia areata. Some clones in this sample may be carry-over from other donors' samples. The CDR3 sequence is CASSADRVYGYTF. The CDR3 region has the DNA TGTGCCAGCAGCGCGGACAGGGTCTATGGCTACACCTTC.